The T cell receptor (beta chain) described here comes from a study of T cell responses to AZD1222 COVID-19 vaccine. Findings and limits, study-wide: There were repertoire samples only from the period after the peak T cell response. Mapped onto spike, vaccine-associated CD4 TCRs spanned it and were dominant at 160-218 and 743-854. Recipients of AZD1222 seropositive at baseline numbered only 5 or 6. Among spike-specific TCRs, nearly half reportedly target unmutated variant regions.

On this clone itself: Its target is not known. Different DNA sequences within this sample yield the same CDR3.

Profiling relied on immunoSEQ multiplex PCR, and the TCRdb table lists in-frame clones only, not all of them. Here the sample spans over 100,000 clones, 91% being singletons. Germline CDR1 and CDR2: MNHEY and SVGAGI. Trimming removed 5 bases at V and 2 bases at J, with 1 base between. This CDR3 has 11 residues. This sequence was found in an adult in good health. The sequencing here drew on peripheral blood, taken on day 0 of AZD1222 vaccination. The rearrangement joins TRBV6-5 to TRBJ1-3; unclear D gene. CDR3 sequence: CASSTGNTIYF. CDR3 sequence (DNA): TGTGCCAGCAGTACTGGAAACACCATATATTTT.